The 21 T cell receptor beta chains given below trace back to one sample, sequenced in a study of T-cell reconstitution after alpha-beta-depleted transplantation in children. As it was prepared, the TCRbeta library received unique molecular identifiers. TCRdb reprocessed the PCR reads via MiXCR and lists one record per CDR3 protein. This table holds a few hundred thousand distinct CDR3 sequences, around 12% found once. The source material was PBMCs from the stem cell graft donor, sampled from the stem cell graft. All receptors come from a human donor who donated a stem cell graft to a child with combined immunodeficiency.

V usage is TRBV28 and J usage is TRBJ2-2; TRBD1 or TRBD2 may be the D gene (5 bases each). Germline CDR1 is MDHEN and CDR2 is SYDVKM. The CDR3 is 17 amino acids. Trimming removed 10 bases from V and 3 bases from J, with 24 bases in between. The CDR3 region is CAMSPRRGQGDTGELFF. In DNA form, the CDR3 reads TGTGCCATGAGCCCCCGCCGGGGCCAGGGAGACACCGGGGAGCTGTTTTTT. Combining the CDR3 with reference TRBV28 and TRBJ2-2 gives the whole variable domain DVKVTQSSRYLVKRTGEKVFLECVQDMDHENMFWYRQDPGLGLRLIYFSYDVKMKEKGDIPEGYSVSREKKERFSLILESASTNQTSMYLCAMSPRRGQGDTGELFFGEGSRLTVL.

This sequence joins TRBV25-1 and TRBJ1-4, with 9 bases aligning to TRBD1. CDR1 MGHDK and CDR2 SYGVNS come from the germline V gene. The CDR3 is 17 amino acids. J gave up 8 bases and V 4 bases, and 14 bases lay outside the gene matches. CDR3 bases: TGTGCCAGCAGTGTAGGGGCCCACCAGACAGGGGGAGAAAAACTGTTTTTT. Translated: CASSVGAHQTGGEKLFF.

This clonotype was detected many times. J is TRBJ2-1 and V is TRBV6-2 or TRBV6-3, with 12 bases matching TRBD2. The CDR3 consists of 14 residues. CDR1 MNHEY and CDR2 SVGEGT come from the germline V gene. V shed 7 bases and J 7 bases; nucleotides not matched to a gene: 5. The CDR3 coding sequence is TGTGCCAGCAACCTAGCGGGAGGGCCGAATGAGCAGTTCTTC. Translating gives CASNLAGGPNEQFF.

V and J are TRBV12-3 or TRBV12-4 and TRBJ2-5; unclear D gene. The CDR3 spans 15 residues. V lost 0 bases and J lost 0, with 8 bases in between. The CDR3 region is CASSLALAYQETQYF. The CDR3 DNA is TGTGCCAGCAGTTTAGCGTTGGCTTACCAAGAGACCCAGTACTTC.

This clonotype was counted a few times. This sequence joins TRBV29-1 and TRBJ2-6; D gene uncertain. CDR3 length: 13 residues. Looked up from germline, CDR1 is SQVTM and CDR2 is ANQGSEA. The ends were cut back, 7 bases at V and 1 base at J, with 8 bases in the middle. CDR3 coding DNA: TGCAGCGCCACAGAATCTGGGGCCAACGTCCTGACTTTC. It yields the protein CSATESGANVLTF.

This chain uses TRBV12-3 or TRBV12-4 with TRBJ1-3, with D maybe TRBD1 (6 bases). The V end lost 5 bases, the J end lost 0 bases, and 17 bases lay between the germline ends. This CDR3 comprises 17 residues. The CDR3 DNA reads TGTGCCAGCAGTCCGCGGACAGTAGGGCTCTCTGGAAACACCATATATTTT. This encodes CASSPRTVGLSGNTIYF.

The V and J genes are TRBV20-1 and TRBJ2-7, with no clear D. V lost 0 bases, J lost 2 bases, and 14 bases lay in between. The CDR3 runs 15 residues. Germline V CDR1 and CDR2: DFQATT, SNEGSKA (reference sequence). CDR3 sequence: CSARDPAGVPYEQYF. The DNA of the CDR3 is TGCAGTGCTAGAGATCCGGCAGGCGTCCCCTACGAGCAGTACTTC.

The J gene is TRBJ2-7, the V gene TRBV3-1; TRBD2 is a possible D gene (5 bases). The length of the CDR3 is 11 residues. Germline V CDR1 and CDR2: LGHDT, YNNKEL (reference sequence). V dropped 4 bases and J dropped 7 bases, with 8 bases sitting between them. The CDR3 loop reads CASSRREEQYF. The CDR3 nucleotides read TGTGCCAGCAGCCGCCGGGAAGAGCAGTACTTC.

In its sample, this clonotype was seen a few times. The chain links TRBV12-3 or TRBV12-4 to TRBJ1-6, with D perhaps matching TRBD1 (6 bases). The germline V and J ends were trimmed by 2 bases and 9 bases, with 14 bases remaining between them. The CDR3 has 15 amino acids. The CDR3 coding sequence is TGTGCCAGCAGTTTAAGGGGGTATATGAGTTCACCCCTCCACTTT. Protein product: CASSLRGYMSSPLHF.

In its sample, this clonotype was seen many times. In nucleotides, the CDR3 is TGTGCCAGCAGTTCTGGACTAGCGGGACACGAGCAGTACTTC. Amino acids: CASSSGLAGHEQYF. V gene TRBV27 combines with J gene TRBJ2-7; TRBD2 matches 12 bases. CDR3 length: 14 residues. J lost 5 bases, V lost 4 bases, and 3 bases had no gene match. From germline, CDR1 is MNHEY and CDR2 SMNVEV (reference sequence).

V and J are TRBV12-3 or TRBV12-4 and TRBJ2-3; 9 nucleotides align to TRBD2. The CDR3 contains 16 residues. V dropped 3 bases and J dropped 6; count of bases not matched to a gene: 10. CDR3 coding DNA: TGTGCCAGCAGTTTCGGGGGCGGGAGGGCAACGGATACGCAGTATTTT. Translated, it gives CASSFGGGRATDTQYF.

The rearrangement joins TRBV5-1 to TRBJ2-1; 7 bases line up with TRBD1. The germline V gene has CDR1 SGHRS and CDR2 YFSETQ. With V trimmed by 3 bases and J by 5 bases, 5 bases remained unmatched. The CDR3 loop spans 14 amino acids. The CDR3 region has the DNA TGCGCCAGCAGCTCCAGGGGGAACGACAATGAGCAGTTCTTC. It yields the protein CASSSRGNDNEQFF.

The chain uses TRBV7-2 and TRBJ2-1; the D gene is possibly TRBD2 (6 bases). Germline CDR1 and CDR2: SGHTA and FQGNSA. V lost 1 base to trimming and J lost 10 bases, with 20 bases between them. The CDR3 spans 16 residues. The CDR3 DNA sequence: TGTGCCAGCAGCTTAGGCGGACTAACCCGGCCGGGAGAGCAGTTCTTC. It is translated as CASSLGGLTRPGEQFF.

The chain is built from TRBV4-2 and TRBJ2-3, with TRBD2 matching over 15 bases. The CDR3 extends over 18 amino acids. Trimming removed 2 bases from V and 7 bases from J; junction bases left unmatched: 10. CDR1 and CDR2 from the germline V gene are LGHNA and YNFKEQ. The CDR3 DNA sequence: TGTGCCAGCAGCCAATCTAGGACTAGCGGGGGGGAACCGTATACGCAGTATTTT. Amino acid sequence: CASSQSRTSGGEPYTQYF.

The rearrangement joins TRBV28 to TRBJ2-7; the match to TRBD2 covers 7 bases. The germline V gene has CDR1 MDHEN and CDR2 SYDVKM. Trimming at V came to 7 bases and at J to 3 bases, leaving 6 bases not matched to a gene. The CDR3 has 13 residues. Written as DNA, the CDR3 is TGTGCCAGCACCTGGGGGGGAGGCTACGAGCAGTACTTC. It specifies CASTWGGGYEQYF.

This clonotype came up a few times. V and J are TRBV20-1 and TRBJ2-7; TRBD1 matches at 11 bases. The CDR3 loop spans 15 amino acids. With V trimmed by 6 bases and J by 4 bases, 11 bases remained unmatched. Germline-derived CDR1 and CDR2 are DFQATT and SNEGSKA (reference sequence). The CDR3 sequence is CSAPDRGRKIYEQYF. CDR3 DNA sequence: TGCAGTGCGCCGGACAGGGGGCGCAAAATATACGAGCAGTACTTC.

This chain connects TRBV5-8 to TRBJ2-3; 8 nucleotides match TRBD1. CDR3 length: 14 residues. Germline V gene data show CDR1 as SGHTS and CDR2 as YDEGEE. The V gene end was trimmed by 4 bases and the J gene end by 6 bases; junction bases not matched to a gene: 7. CDR3 region: CASSPRYRGDTQYF. The CDR3 region has the DNA TGTGCCAGCAGCCCCCGGTACAGGGGGGATACGCAGTATTTT. Complete variable domain (other parts from reference TRBV5-8 and TRBJ2-3): EAGVTQSPTHLIKTRGQQATLRCSPISGHTSVYWYQQALGLGLQFLLWYDEGEERNRGNFPPRFSGRQFPNYSSELNVNALELEDSALYLCASSPRYRGDTQYFGPGTRLTVL.

There are many counts of this clonotype. V and J are TRBV7-2 and TRBJ2-7, with D uncertain. Germline values: CDR1 SGHTA, CDR2 FQGNSA. The CDR3 has 14 residues. Trimming shortened V by 1 base and J by 12 bases, and 19 bases separated the two germline ends. CDR3 coding DNA: TGTGCCAGCAGCTTAGTCGCGTACCACCGAAGGTTGTACTTC. This gives the protein CASSLVAYHRRLYF.

This clonotype occurred many times. The rearrangement links TRBV12-3 or TRBV12-4 to TRBJ2-7, with D tentatively TRBD1 (6 bases). The CDR3 has 13 residues. V was cut by 3 bases and J by 6 bases, with 12 bases left in between. CDR3 coding DNA: TGTGCCAGCAGTTTCGGAGACAGGTCCGAGCAGTACTTC. This encodes CASSFGDRSEQYF.

This clonotype occurred a few times. The CDR3 sequence is CASSQALFTGDNEQFF. The CDR3 DNA follows: TGTGCCAGCAGCCAAGCCCTTTTTACAGGGGACAATGAGCAGTTCTTC. The chain combines TRBV6-1 with TRBJ2-1; 7 bases fit TRBD1. Germline CDR1 reads MNHNS; CDR2 reads SASEGT. The CDR3 sequence is 16 residues long. V dropped 6 bases and J dropped 5; count of bases not matched to a gene: 13.

The J gene is TRBJ2-7, the V gene TRBV27; 8 positions agree with TRBD1. The CDR3 has 14 amino acids. Germline assignment: CDR1 MNHEY and CDR2 SMNVEV (reference sequence). After removal of 5 bases from V and 3 bases from J, the junction contained 6 bases not matched to a gene. CDR3 sequence reads: CASSVQGAIYEQYF. The CDR3, as DNA: TGTGCCAGCAGTGTTCAGGGGGCGATCTACGAGCAGTACTTC.